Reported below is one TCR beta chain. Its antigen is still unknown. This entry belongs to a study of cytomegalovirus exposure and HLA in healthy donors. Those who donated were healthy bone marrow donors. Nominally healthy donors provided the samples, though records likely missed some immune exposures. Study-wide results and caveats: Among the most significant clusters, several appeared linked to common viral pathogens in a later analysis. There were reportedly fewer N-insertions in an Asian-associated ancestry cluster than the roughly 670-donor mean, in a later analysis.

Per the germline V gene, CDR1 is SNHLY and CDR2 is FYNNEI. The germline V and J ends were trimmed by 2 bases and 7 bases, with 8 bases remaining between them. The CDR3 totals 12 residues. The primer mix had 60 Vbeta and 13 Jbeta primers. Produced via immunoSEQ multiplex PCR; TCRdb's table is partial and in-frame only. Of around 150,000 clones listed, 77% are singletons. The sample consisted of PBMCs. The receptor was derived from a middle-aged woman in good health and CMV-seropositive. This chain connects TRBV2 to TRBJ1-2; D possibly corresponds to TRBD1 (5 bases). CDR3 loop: CASSERGGGYTF. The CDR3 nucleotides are TGTGCCAGCAGTGAAAGGGGAGGTGGCTACACCTTC. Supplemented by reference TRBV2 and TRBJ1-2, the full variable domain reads EPEVTQTPSHQVTQMGQEVILRCVPISNHLYFYWYRQILGQKVEFLVSFYNNEISEKSEIFDDQFSVERPDGSNFTLKIRSTKLEDSAMYFCASSERGGGYTFGSGTRLTVV.